The 27 T cell receptor beta chains given below trace back to one sample, sequenced in a study of vaccination and CD4 T cells after COVID-19. Sequence data for DNA of cultured CD4+ T cells were generated by the Oncomine TCR Beta short-read assay. TCRdb called the PCR reads again in MiXCR, with one record for every CDR3 protein. In the table there are 13,000 or so distinct CDR3 sequences, 27% of which are singletons. Described treatment: roughly nine-day PBMC culture with coronavirus spike peptide pools or control peptides (ViraFEST assay). These TCRs' antigens remain unknown. Material for sequencing was CD4+ T cells from blood, cultured in vitro. Every receptor here comes from a human donor who had recovered from COVID-19.

This chain links TRBV5-6 with TRBJ2-7; maybe TRBD2 (7 bases). V lost 4 bases, J lost 4 bases, and 21 bases lay in between. CDR3 length: 16 amino acids. Germline loops: CDR1 SGHDT, CDR2 YYEEEE. CDR3 in DNA: TGTGCCAGCAGCCCCCTGGGGGGGCAGGGATTGTACGAGCAGTACTTC. Its protein product is CASSPLGGQGLYEQYF.

This clonotype showed up just a few times. The rearrangement links TRBV20-1 to TRBJ1-1; no clear D gene. Germline values: CDR1 DFQATT, CDR2 SNEGSKA (reference sequence). The V end lost 7 bases, the J end lost 1 base, and 10 bases lay between the germline ends. The CDR3 runs to 12 residues. The CDR3 is CSVQQGNTEAFF. CDR3 coding DNA: TGCAGTGTGCAACAAGGGAACACTGAAGCTTTCTTT.

This clonotype has a handful of counts. The chain joins TRBV20-1 to TRBJ1-5, with D possibly being TRBD1 (6 bases). This CDR3 is built from 13 residues. V lost 1 base and J lost 5, with 9 bases in between. Germline lookup yields CDR1 DFQATT and CDR2 SNEGSKA (reference sequence). CDR3 protein: CSARGQADQPQHF. Written as DNA, the CDR3 is TGCAGTGCTAGAGGACAGGCCGATCAGCCCCAGCATTTT.

The chain employs TRBV7-9 and TRBJ1-2; 10 bases map to TRBD1. V shed 5 bases and J 6 bases; nucleotides not matched to a gene: 6. There are 14 residues in the CDR3. Germline CDR1 is SEHNR and CDR2 is FQNEAQ (reference sequence). This CDR3 reads CASSPRTGGNGYTF. DNA for the CDR3: TGTGCCAGCAGCCCGCGGACAGGGGGAAATGGCTACACCTTC.

This chain joins TRBV11-3 and TRBJ2-1; 8 bases align to TRBD2. The CDR3 has 18 amino acids. J lost 1 base, V lost 4 bases, and 12 bases had no gene match. The germline CDR1 and CDR2 sequences are SGHNT and YENEEA. The CDR3 nucleotides read TGTGCCAGCAGCTCAAGGAGCGGGGGCGGGATATCCTACAATGAGCAGTTCTTC. It translates to CASSSRSGGGISYNEQFF.

This sequence joins TRBV3-1 and TRBJ2-7; weak D call: TRBD1 (6 bases). There are 13 residues in the CDR3. The germline V and J ends were trimmed by 3 bases and 2 bases, with 8 bases remaining between them. Germline V lookup: CDR1 LGHDT, CDR2 YNNKEL (reference sequence). CDR3 protein: CASSHRQAYEQYF. The DNA for the CDR3 is TGTGCCAGCAGCCATAGACAGGCCTACGAGCAGTACTTC.

The V call is TRBV7-9, the J call TRBJ2-2; D remains ambiguous. The germline V gene has CDR1 SEHNR and CDR2 FQNEAQ (reference sequence). The CDR3 has 14 amino acids. V was cut by 7 bases and J by 4 bases, with 13 bases left in between. The CDR3 DNA is TGTGCCAGCAAAAAGGTGGCTTTCACCGGGGAGCTGTTTTTT. Protein product: CASKKVAFTGELFF.

This clonotype turned up a few times. The rearrangement joins TRBV5-1 to TRBJ2-2; perhaps TRBD1 as D (6 bases). V lost 4 bases, J lost 4 bases, and 11 bases lay in between. The CDR3 sequence is 14 residues long. Germline V gene sequence: CDR1 SGHRS, CDR2 YFSETQ. This CDR3 reads CASSRQGSTGELFF. The DNA for the CDR3 is TGCGCCAGCAGCCGGCAGGGGAGCACCGGGGAGCTGTTTTTT.

The chain combines TRBV19 with TRBJ1-1, with no clear D. The V end lost 2 bases, the J end lost 6 bases, and 16 bases lay between the germline ends. The CDR3 length is 15 residues. Germline values: CDR1 LNHDA, CDR2 SQIVND (reference sequence). CDR3 sequence: CASSITPPWQSEAFF. In nucleotides, the CDR3 is TGTGCCAGTAGTATAACTCCTCCCTGGCAGTCTGAAGCTTTCTTT. The variable domain in full, with the rest retrieved from reference TRBV19 and TRBJ1-1, is DGGITQSPKYLFRKEGQNVTLSCEQNLNHDAMYWYRQDPGQGLRLIYYSQIVNDFQKGDIAEGYSVSREKKESFPLTVTSAQKNPTAFYLCASSITPPWQSEAFFGQGTRLTVV.

The chain employs TRBV30 and TRBJ2-1, with 12 bases identical to TRBD2. The CDR3 is made up of 15 amino acids. Germline V gives CDR1 GTSNPN, CDR2 SVGIG (reference sequence). The junction had 4 bases not matched to a gene; V was cut back by 3 bases and J by 4 bases. The CDR3 nucleotides read TGTGCCTGGAGACTAGCGGGGGGTAGATACAATGAGCAGTTCTTC. Its translation: CAWRLAGGRYNEQFF.

This chain joins TRBV7-9 and TRBJ2-1, with 11 positions matching TRBD2. Per the germline V gene, CDR1 is SEHNR and CDR2 is FQNEAQ (reference sequence). V lost 5 bases to trimming and J lost 4 bases; unmatched junction nucleotides: 4. This CDR3 has 15 residues. This CDR3 is CASSDSGGAYNEQFF. The CDR3 DNA reads as TGTGCCAGCAGCGATAGCGGGGGGGCTTACAATGAGCAGTTCTTC.

CDR3 in amino acids: CASSPSRGTDTQYF. CDR3 in DNA: TGTGCCAGCTCACCCTCCAGAGGGACAGATACGCAGTATTTT. The chain recombines TRBV18 with TRBJ2-3; D might be TRBD2 (5 bases). CDR3 size: 14 residues. Germline V lookup: CDR1 KGHSH, CDR2 LQKENI. The V end lost 3 bases, the J end lost 3 bases, and 10 bases lay between the germline ends.

The V gene is TRBV5-6, the J gene TRBJ1-6; D is perhaps TRBD1 (6 bases). The germline gives CDR1 SGHDT, CDR2 YYEEEE. Trimming pared 3 bases from V and 8 bases from J, leaving 18 bases between. The CDR3 is 16 residues long. Here the CDR3 reads CASSSSLQGKDSPLHF. CDR3 DNA: TGTGCCAGCAGCTCCTCCCTACAGGGTAAGGATTCACCCCTCCACTTT.

This chain connects TRBV20-1 to TRBJ1-2; a weak D match, TRBD1 (6 bases). Per germline, CDR1 DFQATT and CDR2 SNEGSKA (reference sequence). Trimming stripped 0 bases from V and 1 base from J, with 15 bases between. This CDR3 has 16 residues. The CDR3 is CSARDLTGNVNYGYTF. The DNA of the CDR3 is TGCAGTGCTAGAGATTTAACAGGGAATGTTAACTATGGCTACACCTTC.

The chain carries TRBV11-3 and TRBJ2-3; TRBD2 matches 11 bases. The V gene's germline CDR1 is SGHNT and CDR2 YENEEA. With V trimmed by 5 bases and J by 2 bases, 6 bases remained unmatched. The CDR3 contains 16 residues. The DNA of the CDR3 is TGTGCCAGCAGCCCGGGGACTAGCGGCTCCACAGATACGCAGTATTTT. Amino acids: CASSPGTSGSTDTQYF. Supplemented by reference TRBV11-3 and TRBJ2-3, the full variable domain reads EAGVVQSPRYKIIEKKQPVAFWCNPISGHNTLYWYLQNLGQGPELLIRYENEEAVDDSQLPKDRFSAERLKGVDSTLKIQPAELGDSAVYLCASSPGTSGSTDTQYFGPGTRLTVL.

This clonotype was recorded a few times. The genes are TRBV7-2 and TRBJ2-3; no definite D call. The CDR3 contains 14 residues. Germline V gene lookup returns CDR1 SGHTA and CDR2 FQGNSA. V was clipped by 1 base and J by 2 bases, with 7 bases between them. CDR3: CASSLGSPTDTQYF. CDR3 coding DNA: TGTGCCAGCAGCTTAGGATCCCCCACAGATACGCAGTATTTT.

The chain employs TRBV25-1 and TRBJ1-2; the D gene is possibly TRBD1 (5 bases). Germline V CDR1 and CDR2: MGHDK, SYGVNS. The CDR3 loop spans 16 amino acids. The V end lost 3 bases, the J end lost 2 bases, and 16 bases lay between the germline ends. CDR3 sequence: CASSEGGGQGNYGYTF. DNA of the CDR3: TGTGCCAGCAGTGAGGGCGGAGGGCAGGGAAACTATGGCTACACCTTC.

The chain is built from TRBV4-1 and TRBJ2-3, with D perhaps given as TRBD1 or TRBD2 (6 bases each). Looked up from germline, CDR1 is MGHRA and CDR2 is YSYEKL. The CDR3 consists of 16 residues. Trimming stripped 5 bases from V and 6 bases from J, with 21 bases between. This chain's CDR3 is CASSEGGWGAGDTQYF. CDR3 sequence (DNA): TGCGCCAGCAGCGAAGGGGGTTGGGGGGCCGGGGATACGCAGTATTTT.

This rearrangement joins TRBV25-1 to TRBJ1-5; D might be TRBD1 (6 bases). V dropped 4 bases and J dropped 4 bases, with 14 bases sitting between them. This CDR3 contains 15 residues. The germline V gene has CDR1 MGHDK and CDR2 SYGVNS. In nucleotides, the CDR3 is TGTGCCAGCAGTGGGGTCGGGACAACGAATCAGCCCCAGCATTTT. This codes for CASSGVGTTNQPQHF.

This clonotype was seen a handful of times. This rearrangement joins TRBV2 to TRBJ2-1; 9 bases map to TRBD2. This CDR3 has 13 amino acids. V lost 7 bases, J lost 9 bases, and 7 bases stayed unmatched. The germline CDR1 and CDR2 sequences are SNHLY and FYNNEI. CDR3 sequence: CASMVSGGGEQFF. As DNA, the CDR3 is TGTGCCAGCATGGTTAGCGGGGGTGGTGAGCAGTTCTTC.

This clonotype has only a few counts. The chain joins TRBV30 to TRBJ1-3, with D unclear. There are 13 residues in the CDR3. V dropped 5 bases and J dropped 1 base, with 9 bases sitting between them. Germline V gene data show CDR1 as GTSNPN and CDR2 as SVGIG (reference sequence). The CDR3 DNA reads TGTGCCTGGGGGCGAGAGTCTGGAAACACCATATATTTT. Residues: CAWGRESGNTIYF.

The V gene is TRBV18, the J gene TRBJ2-2; 7 bases map to TRBD1. Trimming cost V 3 bases and J 4 bases; bases outside gene matches: 5. Germline V gene lookup returns CDR1 KGHSH and CDR2 LQKENI. CDR3 length: 15 amino acids. CDR3: CASSPDRVVTGELFF. CDR3 nucleotides: TGTGCCAGCTCACCCGACAGGGTGGTCACCGGGGAGCTGTTTTTT.

The genes are TRBV5-4 and TRBJ1-1; D remains ambiguous. Trimming cost V 4 bases and J 0 bases, with 10 bases left between them. Germline CDR1 is SGHNT and CDR2 is YYREEE (reference sequence). There are 14 residues in the CDR3. CDR3 region: CASSLGPMNTEAFF. The CDR3, as DNA: TGTGCCAGCAGCCTAGGACCCATGAACACTGAAGCTTTCTTT.

This clonotype turned up a few times. V is TRBV7-2 and J is TRBJ1-1; TRBD1 agrees at 9 bases. V lost 1 base and J lost 5; bases outside the gene matches: 14. This CDR3 spans 18 amino acids. CDR1 and CDR2 from the germline V gene are SGHTA and FQGNSA. This chain's CDR3 is CASSLGFYRGRRGTEAFF. The DNA for the CDR3 is TGTGCCAGCAGCTTAGGATTCTACAGGGGGCGCAGAGGAACTGAAGCTTTCTTT.

The chain uses TRBV30 and TRBJ1-2, with 10 bases fitting TRBD1. From germline, CDR1 is GTSNPN and CDR2 SVGIG (reference sequence). The CDR3 runs 14 residues. V trimming: 0 bases; J trimming: 12 bases; junction bases outside the gene matches: 10. The CDR3 DNA reads as TGTGCCTGGAGTGTACAAGGGACAGGGGTCGGCCACACCTTC. This translates into CAWSVQGTGVGHTF.

The J gene is TRBJ2-7, the V gene TRBV2; 10 nucleotides agree with TRBD2. V lost 8 bases, J lost 1 base, and 5 bases stayed unmatched. Germline V gives CDR1 SNHLY, CDR2 FYNNEI. The CDR3 is 14 amino acids. The CDR3: CASLAGVISYEQYF. The CDR3 DNA reads TGTGCCAGCCTAGCGGGGGTGATTTCCTACGAGCAGTACTTC.

The chain couples TRBV25-1 to TRBJ1-3; maybe TRBD1 (5 bases). The V end was cut by 2 bases, the J end by 0 bases, with 8 bases between. The CDR3 contains 15 residues. The germline CDR1 and CDR2 sequences are MGHDK and SYGVNS. CDR3 bases: TGTGCCAGCAGTGAACCGGGGCCCTCTGGAAACACCATATATTTT. Protein product: CASSEPGPSGNTIYF.